This TCR beta chain was captured by sequencing in a study of blood T cell repertoires in COVID-19. Background on the study: T cells, B-cell-depleted T cells, or PBMCs provided the cDNA or gDNA that served as material.

As originally analysed: Cell counts per sample came from amplifying reference gene primers. Produced via immunoSEQ multiplex PCR; TCRdb's table is partial and in-frame only. V, J and clone size were drawn from that table, and D and trimming were deduced from the DNA. This sample carries 70,000 or so clones, 70% to 90% of them seen once, and the ten largest clones take almost 4%. The sequenced sample consisted of peripheral blood. The receptor was derived from a man aged 70-80 years with active COVID-19.

CDR3 loop: CASSPPGGPEAFF. As DNA, the CDR3 is TGTGCCAGCAGTCCTCCGGGGGGGCCCGAAGCTTTCTTT. This rearrangement joins TRBV28 to TRBJ1-1; possible D gene TRBD1, 6 bases. The germline V and J ends were trimmed by 5 bases and 8 bases, with 15 bases remaining between them. This CDR3 region has 13 residues. CDR1 and CDR2 (germline): MDHEN, SYDVKM.